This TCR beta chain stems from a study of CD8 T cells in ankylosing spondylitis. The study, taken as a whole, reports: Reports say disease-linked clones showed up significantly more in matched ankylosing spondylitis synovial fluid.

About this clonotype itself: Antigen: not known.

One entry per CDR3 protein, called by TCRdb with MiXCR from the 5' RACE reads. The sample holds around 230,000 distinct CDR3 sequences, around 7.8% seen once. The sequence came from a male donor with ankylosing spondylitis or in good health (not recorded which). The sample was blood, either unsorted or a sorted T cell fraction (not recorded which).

The CDR3 nucleotides are TGTGCCAGCAGCGGTGGGCAGTTTAACGCGCCCCAGCATTTT. This gives the protein CASSGGQFNAPQHF. The genes are TRBV7-2 and TRBJ1-5; D ambiguous. The CDR3 runs 14 residues. From germline, CDR1 is SGHTA and CDR2 FQGNSA. V shed 5 bases and J shed 9 bases, with 17 bases lying between them.